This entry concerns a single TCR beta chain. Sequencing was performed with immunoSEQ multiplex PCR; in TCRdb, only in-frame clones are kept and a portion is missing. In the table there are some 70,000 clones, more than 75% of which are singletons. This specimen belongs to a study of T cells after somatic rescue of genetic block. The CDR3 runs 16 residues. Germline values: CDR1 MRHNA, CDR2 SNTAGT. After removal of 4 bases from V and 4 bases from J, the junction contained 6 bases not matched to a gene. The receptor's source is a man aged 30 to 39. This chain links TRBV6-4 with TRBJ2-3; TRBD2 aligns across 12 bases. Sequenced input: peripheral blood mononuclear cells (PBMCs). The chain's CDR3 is CASSVLAGGNADTQYF. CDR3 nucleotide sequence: TGTGCCAGCAGTGTACTAGCGGGAGGTAACGCAGATACGCAGTATTTT.